The clone carrying this T cell receptor beta chain was counted a few times. The antigen is undetermined. Indicated treatment: roughly 10-day PBMC culture with coronavirus spike peptide pools or control peptides (ViraFEST assay). According to the study, CD4+ T cells from the unexposed donor were gathered ahead of the COVID-19 pandemic (2011-2018). The Oncomine TCR Beta short-read assay generated sequence data from the DNA of cultured CD4+ T cells. Cultures of CD4+ T cells served as the source for extracting genomic DNA. One entry per CDR3 protein, called by TCRdb with MiXCR from the PCR reads. Of about 10,000 distinct CDR3 sequences in the sample, about a third were seen once. This sample stems from a study of vaccination and CD4 T cells after COVID-19. Study-level findings and limits: Reactive clone data from convalescent patients indicated a median of roughly 86% appearing only post-vaccination. The rise in median SARS-CoV-2-reactive clonotypes, from around 20 to 38, was not significant.

Germline V gene data show CDR1 as KGHDR and CDR2 as SFDVKD. Trimming at V came to 3 bases and at J to 2 bases, leaving 3 bases not matched to a gene. This CDR3 spans 16 amino acids. What was sequenced was CD4+ T cells from blood, cultured in vitro. The rearrangement uses TRBV24-1 and TRBJ2-3, with TRBD2 identical over 11 bases. The source is a human donor in good health. In nucleotides, the CDR3 is TGTGCCACCAGTGATGTGACTAGCGGGGCCACAGATACGCAGTATTTT. It is translated as CATSDVTSGATDTQYF.